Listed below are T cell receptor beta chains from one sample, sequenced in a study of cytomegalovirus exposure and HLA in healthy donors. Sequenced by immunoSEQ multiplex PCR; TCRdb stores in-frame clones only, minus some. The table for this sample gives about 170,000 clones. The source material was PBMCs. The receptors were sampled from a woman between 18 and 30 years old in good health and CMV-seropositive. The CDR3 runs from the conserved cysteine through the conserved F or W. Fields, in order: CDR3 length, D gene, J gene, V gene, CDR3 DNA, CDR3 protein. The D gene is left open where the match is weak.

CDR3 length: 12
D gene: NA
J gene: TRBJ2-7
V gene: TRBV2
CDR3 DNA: TGTGCCAGCGGATATGGTAGGGGCGAGCAGTACTTC
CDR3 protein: CASGYGRGEQYF

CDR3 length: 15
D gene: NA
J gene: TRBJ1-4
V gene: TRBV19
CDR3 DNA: TGTGCCAGTAGTAGGACACTAGCAGCCCATGAAAAACTGTTTTTT
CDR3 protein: CASSRTLAAHEKLFF

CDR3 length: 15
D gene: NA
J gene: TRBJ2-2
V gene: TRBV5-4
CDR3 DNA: TGTGCCAGCAGCTGGAACAGGGGGGGTGACGGGGAGCTGTTTTTT
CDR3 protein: CASSWNRGGDGELFF

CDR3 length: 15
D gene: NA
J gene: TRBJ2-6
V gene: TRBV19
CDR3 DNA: TGTGCCAGTAGTATCGACAACTCTGGGGCCAACGTCCTGACTTTC
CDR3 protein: CASSIDNSGANVLTF

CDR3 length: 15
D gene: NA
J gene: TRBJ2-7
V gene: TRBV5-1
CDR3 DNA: TGCGCCAGCAGCTTGGCGGTCAGACGGGTCTACGAGCAGTACTTC
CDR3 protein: CASSLAVRRVYEQYF

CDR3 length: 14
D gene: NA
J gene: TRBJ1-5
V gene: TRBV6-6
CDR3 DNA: TGTGCCAGCAGTTACCAGGGTGGCAATCAGCCCCAGCATTTT
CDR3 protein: CASSYQGGNQPQHF

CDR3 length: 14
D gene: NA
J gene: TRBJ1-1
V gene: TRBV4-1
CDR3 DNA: TGCGCCAGCAGCCAACGTCTTCTCAGGGCTGAAGCTTTCTTT
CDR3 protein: CASSQRLLRAEAFF

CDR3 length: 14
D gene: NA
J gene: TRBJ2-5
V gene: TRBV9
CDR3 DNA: TGTGCCAGCAGCGTAGGAGCGACGGGAGAGACCCAGTACTTC
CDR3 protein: CASSVGATGETQYF

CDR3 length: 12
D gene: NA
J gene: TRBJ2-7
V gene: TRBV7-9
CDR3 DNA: TGTGCCAGCACCAGGGGCGCCTACGAGCAGTACTTC
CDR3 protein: CASTRGAYEQYF

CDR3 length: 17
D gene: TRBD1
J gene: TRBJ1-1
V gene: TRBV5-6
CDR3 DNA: TGTGCCAGCAGCGTGGGACAGGGGGCATTTCAGGGCACTGAAGCTTTCTTT
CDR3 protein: CASSVGQGAFQGTEAFF

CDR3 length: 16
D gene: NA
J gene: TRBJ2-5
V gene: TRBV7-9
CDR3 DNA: TGTGCCAGCAGCTTAAACTCCTGGCAGGGTGAAGAGACCCAGTACTTC
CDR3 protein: CASSLNSWQGEETQYF

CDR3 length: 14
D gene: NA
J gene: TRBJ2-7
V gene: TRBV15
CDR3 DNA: TGTGCCACCATGGAGGGAAAGGGGCCGTACGAGCAGTACTTC
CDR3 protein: CATMEGKGPYEQYF

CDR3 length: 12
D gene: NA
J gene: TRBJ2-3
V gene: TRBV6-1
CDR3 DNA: TGTGCCAGCAGGGACTACACAGATACGCAGTATTTT
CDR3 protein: CASRDYTDTQYF

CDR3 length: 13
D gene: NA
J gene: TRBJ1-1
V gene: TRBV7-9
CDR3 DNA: TGTGCCAGCAGCTTTGGGGGGGTGACTGAAGCTTTCTTT
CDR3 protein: CASSFGGVTEAFF

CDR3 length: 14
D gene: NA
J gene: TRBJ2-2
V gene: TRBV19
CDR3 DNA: TGTGCCAGTAGAAATACCCGGGGGACCGGGGAGCTGTTTTTT
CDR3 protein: CASRNTRGTGELFF

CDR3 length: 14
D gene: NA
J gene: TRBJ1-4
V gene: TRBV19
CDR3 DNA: TGTGCCAGTAGGGAACAGGGCACTAATGAAAAACTGTTTTTT
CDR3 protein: CASREQGTNEKLFF

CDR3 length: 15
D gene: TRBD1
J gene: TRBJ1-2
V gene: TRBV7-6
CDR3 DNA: TGTGCCAGCAGCTTAGAGGGGACAGGGGCCTATGGCTACACCTTC
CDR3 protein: CASSLEGTGAYGYTF

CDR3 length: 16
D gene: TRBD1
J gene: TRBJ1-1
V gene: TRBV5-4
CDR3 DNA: TGTGCCAGCAGCTACGGACAGGGGCGGAGTAACACTGAAGCTTTCTTT
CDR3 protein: CASSYGQGRSNTEAFF

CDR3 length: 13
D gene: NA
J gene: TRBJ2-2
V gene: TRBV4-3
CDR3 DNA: TGCGCCAGCAGCCAAAAAGCGGACGGGGAGCTGTTTTTT
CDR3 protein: CASSQKADGELFF

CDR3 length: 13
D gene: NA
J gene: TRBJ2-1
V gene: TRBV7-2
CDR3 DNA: TGTGCCAGCAGCTTACGACTATACAATGAGCAGTTCTTC
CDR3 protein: CASSLRLYNEQFF

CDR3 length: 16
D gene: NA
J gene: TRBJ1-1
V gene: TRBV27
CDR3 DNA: TGTGCCAGCAGCCCCTCCATGGGAGATCTGAACACTGAAGCTTTCTTT
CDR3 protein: CASSPSMGDLNTEAFF

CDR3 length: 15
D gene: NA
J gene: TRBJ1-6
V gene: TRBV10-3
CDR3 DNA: TGTGCCATCAGTGCAACAGGGTCATGGAATTCACCCCTCCACTTT
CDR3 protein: CAISATGSWNSPLHF

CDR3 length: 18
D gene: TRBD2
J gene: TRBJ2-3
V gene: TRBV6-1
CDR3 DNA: TGTGCCAGCAGTGGGGGTGTCCCGGGACTAGCGGGGTCAGATACGCAGTATTTT
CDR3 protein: CASSGGVPGLAGSDTQYF

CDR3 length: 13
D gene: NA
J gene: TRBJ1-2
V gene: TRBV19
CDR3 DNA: TGTGCCAGTAGTGGGGGGTATGGCTATGGCTACACCTTC
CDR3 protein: CASSGGYGYGYTF

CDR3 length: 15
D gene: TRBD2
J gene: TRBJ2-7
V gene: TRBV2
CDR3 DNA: TGTGCCAGCAGTGAACAACTAGCGGGTTCCTACGAGCAGTACTTC
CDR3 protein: CASSEQLAGSYEQYF

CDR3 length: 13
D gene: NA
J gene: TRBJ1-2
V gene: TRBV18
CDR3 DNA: TGTGCCAGCTCGCCAGATGGCCTGCCCCAATACACCTTC
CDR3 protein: CASSPDGLPQYTF

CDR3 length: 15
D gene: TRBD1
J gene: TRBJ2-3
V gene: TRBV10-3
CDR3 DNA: TGTGCCATCAGACAGGGGGCTGAGGGCACAGATACGCAGTATTTT
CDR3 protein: CAIRQGAEGTDTQYF

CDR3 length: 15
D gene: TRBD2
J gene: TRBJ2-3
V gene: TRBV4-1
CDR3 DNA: TGCGCCAGCAGCCAGGGGCTAGCGGGGGAAGATACGCAGTATTTT
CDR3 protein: CASSQGLAGEDTQYF

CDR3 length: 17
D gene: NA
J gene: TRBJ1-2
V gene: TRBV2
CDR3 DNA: TGTGCCAGCAGTGATAATGGGTCGAGGGCGGTTGACTATGGCTACACCTTC
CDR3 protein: CASSDNGSRAVDYGYTF